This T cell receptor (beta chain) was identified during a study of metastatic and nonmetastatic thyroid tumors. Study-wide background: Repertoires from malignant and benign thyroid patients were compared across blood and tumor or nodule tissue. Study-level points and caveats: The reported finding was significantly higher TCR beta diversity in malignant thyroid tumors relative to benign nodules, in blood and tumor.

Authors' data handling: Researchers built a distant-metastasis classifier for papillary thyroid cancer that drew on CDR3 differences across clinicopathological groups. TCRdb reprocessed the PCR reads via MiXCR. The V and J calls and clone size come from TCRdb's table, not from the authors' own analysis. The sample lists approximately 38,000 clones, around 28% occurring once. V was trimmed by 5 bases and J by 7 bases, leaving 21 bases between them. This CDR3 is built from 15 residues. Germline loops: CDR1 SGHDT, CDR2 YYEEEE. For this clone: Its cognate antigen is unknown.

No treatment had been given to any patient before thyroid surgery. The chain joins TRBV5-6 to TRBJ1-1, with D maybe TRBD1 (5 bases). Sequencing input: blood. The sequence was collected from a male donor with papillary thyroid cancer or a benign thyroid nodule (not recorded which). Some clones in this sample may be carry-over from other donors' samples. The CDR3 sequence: CASRRYGTGSDEAFF. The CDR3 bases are TGTGCCAGCAGAAGGTACGGGACCGGGTCTGATGAAGCTTTCTTT.